Listed below are T cell receptor beta chains from one sample, sequenced in a study of siplizumab effects on memory and regulatory T cells. Sequencing was performed with immunoSEQ multiplex PCR; in TCRdb, only in-frame clones are kept and a portion is missing. The table shows tens of thousands of clones, with around 98% occurring only once. The sequenced sample consisted of naive CD8+ T cells sorted from blood. These receptor sequences come from a human donor in good health. Both conserved end residues are trimmed from each CDR3. Fields, in order: J gene, V gene, CDR3 protein.

>TRBJ1-1|TRBV28
AGEDGTEAF
>TRBJ2-3|TRBV7-3
ASSLGQVGTVTDTQY
>TRBJ1-5|TRBV30
AWSQGGSNQPQH
>TRBJ2-2|TRBV6-5
ASSYSGSGELF
>TRBJ2-1|TRBV5-4
ASSLEGGVNEQF
>TRBJ2-7|TRBV2
ASGEGSEQY
>TRBJ1-2|TRBV4-3
ASSQETINYGYT
>TRBJ1-1|TRBV4-1
ASSQEGQGGTEAF
>TRBJ1-2|TRBV7-3
ASSEGPVSGYGYT
>TRBJ2-7|TRBV10-3
AVSLGSSGREDEQY
>TRBJ1-1|TRBV7-9
ASSLLINTEAF
>TRBJ2-2|TRBV14
ASSQGSRVRTGELF
>TRBJ2-1|TRBV9
ASTGGGLAGANEQF
>TRBJ1-5|TRBV6-6
ASSTGRGNQPQH
>TRBJ2-7|TRBV7-9
ASSSGVTGSYEQY
>TRBJ1-4|TRBV7-6
ASSLGTGVVTNEKLF
>TRBJ2-5|TRBV7-6
ASSGTEGVTQY
>TRBJ2-7|TRBV16
ASSQDLGRAFSYEQY
>TRBJ2-5|TRBV6-1
ASSRQGFLQETQY
>TRBJ1-1|TRBV7-2
ASSLGQGWTEAF
>TRBJ2-2|TRBV27
ASSPLMAGGLGGELF
>TRBJ1-1|TRBV19
ASSIISLGPNTEAF
>TRBJ1-6|TRBV30
AWTLTGLNSPLH
>TRBJ2-5|TRBV4-1
ASSQGGLAPETQY
>TRBJ1-5|TRBV4-3
ASSQDRAGDQPQH
>TRBJ2-1|TRBV9
ASSATGGPYNEQF
>TRBJ2-1|TRBV9
ASSVGQNEQF
>TRBJ2-7|TRBV30
AWSEDTSYEQY
>TRBJ2-3|TRBV18
ASSPTPGNLDTDTQY
>TRBJ1-5|TRBV29-1
SVVQTRAQPQH
>TRBJ1-2|TRBV27
ASLPEVGVWAGGYT
>TRBJ1-4|TRBV7-6
ASSPKGLPDYNEKLF
>TRBJ2-3|TRBV4-2
ASSQDLTGRLATTSTDTQY
>TRBJ1-2|TRBV5-1
ASSWDPPGYYGYT
>TRBJ2-1|TRBV14
ASSQFLADYNEQF
>TRBJ1-2|TRBV29-1
SFLTGAIGGYT
>TRBJ2-7|TRBV5-5
ASSVDSYEQY
>TRBJ1-1|TRBV7-9
ASSPGWVEAF
>TRBJ2-7|TRBV29-1
SVRTGVSYEQY
>TRBJ1-2|TRBV10-3
AISTSQGDYGYT
>TRBJ2-7|TRBV11-3
ASSYVSPGEQY
>TRBJ2-1|TRBV7-2
ASSFRDLEGGQF
>TRBJ2-6|TRBV6-7
ASSNSQRIQSRANVLT
>TRBJ2-5|TRBV6-5
ASSPQSRQGDLY
>TRBJ1-2|TRBV20-1
TRGEGDGYT
>TRBJ2-2|TRBV27
ASSLSRTGTGELF
>TRBJ1-1|TRBV5-8
ASSLGEGTEAF
>TRBJ1-1|TRBV29-1
SVEGAHEAF
>TRBJ2-7|TRBV27
ASSSATISYEQY
>TRBJ2-2|TRBV9
ASSASGRAGGELF
>TRBJ2-7|TRBV9
ASSVEAGPSYEQY